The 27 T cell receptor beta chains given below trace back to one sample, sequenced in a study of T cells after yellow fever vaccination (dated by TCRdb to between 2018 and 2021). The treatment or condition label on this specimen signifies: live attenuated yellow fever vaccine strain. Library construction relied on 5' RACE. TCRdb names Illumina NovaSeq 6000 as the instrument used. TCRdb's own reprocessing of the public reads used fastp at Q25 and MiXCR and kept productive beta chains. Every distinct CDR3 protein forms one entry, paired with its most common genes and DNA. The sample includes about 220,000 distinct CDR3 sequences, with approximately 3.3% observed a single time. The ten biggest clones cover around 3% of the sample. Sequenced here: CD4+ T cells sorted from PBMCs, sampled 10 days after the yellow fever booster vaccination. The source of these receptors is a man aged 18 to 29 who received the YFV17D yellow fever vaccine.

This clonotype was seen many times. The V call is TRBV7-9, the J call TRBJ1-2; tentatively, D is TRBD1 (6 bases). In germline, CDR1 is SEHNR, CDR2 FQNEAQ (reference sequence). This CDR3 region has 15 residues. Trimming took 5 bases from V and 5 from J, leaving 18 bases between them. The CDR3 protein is CASSILGQQHYGYTF. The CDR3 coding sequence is TGTGCCAGCAGCATATTAGGACAGCAACATTATGGCTACACCTTC.

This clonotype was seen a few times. The CDR3 here is CASSPRRAGSNTEAFF. The CDR3 nucleotides read TGTGCCAGCAGCCCGCGGCGGGCAGGGTCGAACACTGAAGCTTTCTTT. This rearrangement joins TRBV7-9 to TRBJ1-1, with TRBD1 as a possible D gene (5 bases). The CDR3 loop spans 16 amino acids. Germline assignment: CDR1 SEHNR and CDR2 FQNEAQ (reference sequence). Trimming shortened V by 5 bases and J by 1 base, and 17 bases separated the two germline ends.

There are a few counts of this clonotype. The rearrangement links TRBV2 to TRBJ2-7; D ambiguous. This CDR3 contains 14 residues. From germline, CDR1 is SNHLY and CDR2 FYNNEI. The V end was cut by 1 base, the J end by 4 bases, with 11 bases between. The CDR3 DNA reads TGTGCCAGCAGTGAAGGCGCAAAGGATTACGAGCAGTACGTC. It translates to CASSEGAKDYEQYV.

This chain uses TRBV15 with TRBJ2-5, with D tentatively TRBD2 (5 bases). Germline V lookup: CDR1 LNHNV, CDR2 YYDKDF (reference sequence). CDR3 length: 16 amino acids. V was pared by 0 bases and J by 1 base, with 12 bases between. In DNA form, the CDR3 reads TGTGCCACCAGCAGAGATTGGCGGGTGGCCCAAGAGACCCAGTACTTC. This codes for CATSRDWRVAQETQYF.

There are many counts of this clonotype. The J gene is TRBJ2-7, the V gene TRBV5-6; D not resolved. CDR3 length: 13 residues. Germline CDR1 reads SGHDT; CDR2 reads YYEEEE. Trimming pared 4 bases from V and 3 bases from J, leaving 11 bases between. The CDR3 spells CASSPLPGYEQYV. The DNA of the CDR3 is TGTGCCAGCAGCCCCCTCCCGGGCTACGAGCAGTACGTC.

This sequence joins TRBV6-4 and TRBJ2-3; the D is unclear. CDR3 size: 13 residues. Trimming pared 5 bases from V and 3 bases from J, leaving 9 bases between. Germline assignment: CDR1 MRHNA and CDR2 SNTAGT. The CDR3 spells CASSNEQTDTQYF. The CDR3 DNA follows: TGTGCCAGCAGTAACGAGCAAACAGATACGCAGTATTTT.

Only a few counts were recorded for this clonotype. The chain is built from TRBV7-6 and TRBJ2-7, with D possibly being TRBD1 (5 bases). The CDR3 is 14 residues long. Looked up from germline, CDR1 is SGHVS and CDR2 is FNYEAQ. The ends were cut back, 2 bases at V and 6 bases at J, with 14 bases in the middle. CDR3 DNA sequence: TGTGCCAGCAGCTTACGTGGCAGGGAACGCGAGCAGTACTTC. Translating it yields CASSLRGREREQYF.

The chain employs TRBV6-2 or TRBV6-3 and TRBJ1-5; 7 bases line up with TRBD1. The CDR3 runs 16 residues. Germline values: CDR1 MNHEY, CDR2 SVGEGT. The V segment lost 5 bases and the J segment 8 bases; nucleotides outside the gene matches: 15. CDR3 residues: CASSRPLLDRVKPQHF. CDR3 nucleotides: TGTGCCAGCAGTCGCCCGCTATTAGACAGGGTAAAGCCCCAGCATTTT.

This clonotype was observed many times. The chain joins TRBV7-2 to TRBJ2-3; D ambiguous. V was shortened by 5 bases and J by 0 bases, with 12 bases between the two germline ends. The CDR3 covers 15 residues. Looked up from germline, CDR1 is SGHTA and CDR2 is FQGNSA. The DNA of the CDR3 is TGTGCCAGCAGCCCGCGGCCCCTTAGCACAGATACGCAGTATTTT. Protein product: CASSPRPLSTDTQYF.

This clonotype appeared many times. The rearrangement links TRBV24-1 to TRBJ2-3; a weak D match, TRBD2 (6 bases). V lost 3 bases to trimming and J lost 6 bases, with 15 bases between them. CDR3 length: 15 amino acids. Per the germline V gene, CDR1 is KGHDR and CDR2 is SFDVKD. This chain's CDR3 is CATSDVAGPGDTQYF. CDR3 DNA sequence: TGTGCCACCAGTGATGTTGCGGGGCCCGGGGATACGCAGTATTTT.

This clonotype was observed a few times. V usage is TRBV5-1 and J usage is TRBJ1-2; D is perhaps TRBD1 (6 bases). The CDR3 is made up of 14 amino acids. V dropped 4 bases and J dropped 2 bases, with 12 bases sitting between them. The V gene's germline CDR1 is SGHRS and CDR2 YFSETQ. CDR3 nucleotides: TGCGCCAGCAGCATGGGGACATCAAACTATGGCTACACCTTC. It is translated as CASSMGTSNYGYTF.

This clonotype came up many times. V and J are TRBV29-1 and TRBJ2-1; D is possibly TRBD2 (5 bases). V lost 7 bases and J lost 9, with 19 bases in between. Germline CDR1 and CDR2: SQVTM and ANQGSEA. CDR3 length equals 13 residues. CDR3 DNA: TGCAGCGGACGGGGTACCCAGCTTGGTGAGCAGTTCTTC. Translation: CSGRGTQLGEQFF.

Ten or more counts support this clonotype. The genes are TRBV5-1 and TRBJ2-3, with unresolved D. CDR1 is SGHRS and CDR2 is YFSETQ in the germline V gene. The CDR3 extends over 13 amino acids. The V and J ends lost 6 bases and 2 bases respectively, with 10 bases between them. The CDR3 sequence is CASNGPNTDTQYF. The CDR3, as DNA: TGCGCCAGCAATGGTCCTAACACAGATACGCAGTATTTT.

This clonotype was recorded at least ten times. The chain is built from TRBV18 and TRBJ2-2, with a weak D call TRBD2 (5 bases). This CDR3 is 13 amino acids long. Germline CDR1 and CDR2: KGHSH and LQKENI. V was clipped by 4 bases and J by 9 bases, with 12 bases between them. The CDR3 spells CASSLTGERELFF. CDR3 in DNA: TGTGCCAGCTCACTGACCGGGGAAAGGGAGCTGTTTTTT.

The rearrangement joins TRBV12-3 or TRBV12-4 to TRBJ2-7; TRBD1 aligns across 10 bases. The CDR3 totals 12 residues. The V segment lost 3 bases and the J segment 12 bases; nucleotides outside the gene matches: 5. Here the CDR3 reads CASSLGTGVVYF. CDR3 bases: TGTGCCAGCAGTTTGGGGACAGGGGTTGTGTACTTC.

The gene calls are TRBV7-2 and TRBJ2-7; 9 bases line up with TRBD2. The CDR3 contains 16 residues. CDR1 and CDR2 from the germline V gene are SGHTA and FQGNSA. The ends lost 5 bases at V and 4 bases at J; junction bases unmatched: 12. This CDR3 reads CASSSQPGLASYEQYF. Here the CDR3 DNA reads TGTGCCAGCAGCAGTCAGCCGGGACTAGCTTCGTACGAGCAGTACTTC.

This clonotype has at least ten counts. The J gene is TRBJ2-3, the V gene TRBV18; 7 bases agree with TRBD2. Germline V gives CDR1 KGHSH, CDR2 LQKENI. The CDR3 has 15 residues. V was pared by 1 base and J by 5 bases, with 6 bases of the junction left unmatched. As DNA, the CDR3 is TGTGCCAGCTCACCACAGCGGGGATCCGAAGATACGCAGTATTTT. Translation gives CASSPQRGSEDTQYF.

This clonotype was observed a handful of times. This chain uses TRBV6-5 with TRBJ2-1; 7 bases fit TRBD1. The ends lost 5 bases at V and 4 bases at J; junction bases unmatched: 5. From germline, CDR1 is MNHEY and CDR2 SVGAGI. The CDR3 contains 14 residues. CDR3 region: CASSLQGLYNEQFF. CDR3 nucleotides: TGTGCCAGCAGTCTACAGGGGTTATACAATGAGCAGTTCTTC.

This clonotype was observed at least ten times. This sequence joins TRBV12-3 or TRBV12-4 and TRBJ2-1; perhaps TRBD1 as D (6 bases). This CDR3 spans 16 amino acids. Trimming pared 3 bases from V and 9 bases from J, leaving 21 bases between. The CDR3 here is CASSFGQGPSHGEQFF. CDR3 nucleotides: TGTGCCAGCAGTTTCGGTCAGGGGCCATCCCATGGTGAGCAGTTCTTC.

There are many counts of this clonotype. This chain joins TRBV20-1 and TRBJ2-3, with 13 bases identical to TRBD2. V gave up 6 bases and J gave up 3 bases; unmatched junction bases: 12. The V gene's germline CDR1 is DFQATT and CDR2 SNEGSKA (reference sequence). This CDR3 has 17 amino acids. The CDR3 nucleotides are TGCAGTGCGACGACTAGCGGGGGGCCCCTTGTTACAGATACGCAGTATTTT. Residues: CSATTSGGPLVTDTQYF.

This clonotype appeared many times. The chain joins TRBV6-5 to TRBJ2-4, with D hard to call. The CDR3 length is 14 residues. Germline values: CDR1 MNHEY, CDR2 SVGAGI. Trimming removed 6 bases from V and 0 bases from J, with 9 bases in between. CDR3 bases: TGTGCCAGCAGCTCACAGTTAGCCAAAAACATTCAGTACTTC. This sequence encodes CASSSQLAKNIQYF.

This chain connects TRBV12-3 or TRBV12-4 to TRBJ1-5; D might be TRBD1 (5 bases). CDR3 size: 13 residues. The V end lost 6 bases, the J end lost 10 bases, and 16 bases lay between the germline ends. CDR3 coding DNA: TGTGCCAGCAGGTCCGGGACGGTAAGCCCCCAGCATTTT. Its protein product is CASRSGTVSPQHF.

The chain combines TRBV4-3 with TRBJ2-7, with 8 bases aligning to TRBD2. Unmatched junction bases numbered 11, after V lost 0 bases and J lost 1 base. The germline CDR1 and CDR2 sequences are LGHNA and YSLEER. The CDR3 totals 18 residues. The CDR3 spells CASSQDQAVGTRSYEQYF. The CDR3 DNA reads TGCGCCAGCAGCCAAGATCAGGCTGTGGGGACTAGGTCCTACGAGCAGTACTTC.

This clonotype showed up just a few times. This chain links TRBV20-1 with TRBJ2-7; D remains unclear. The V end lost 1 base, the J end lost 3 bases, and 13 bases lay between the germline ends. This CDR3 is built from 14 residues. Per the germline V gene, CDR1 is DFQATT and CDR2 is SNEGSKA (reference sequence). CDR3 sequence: CSARAPHLFYEQYF. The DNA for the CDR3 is TGCAGTGCTAGAGCCCCTCACTTGTTCTACGAGCAGTACTTC.

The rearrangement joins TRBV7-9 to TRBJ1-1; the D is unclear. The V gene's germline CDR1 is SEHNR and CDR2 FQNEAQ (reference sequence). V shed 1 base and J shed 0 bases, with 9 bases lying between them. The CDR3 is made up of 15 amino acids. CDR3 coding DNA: TGTGCCAGCAGCTTAGGGCAGGTAGTGAACACTGAAGCTTTCTTT. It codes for CASSLGQVVNTEAFF.

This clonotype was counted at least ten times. CDR3 nucleotide sequence: TGTGCCAGCAGCCCCCTCGGACTCCGCCTGGGCTACACCTTC. It is translated as CASSPLGLRLGYTF. V and J are TRBV7-2 and TRBJ1-2; D remains ambiguous. The CDR3 consists of 14 residues. Per germline, CDR1 SGHTA and CDR2 FQGNSA. Trimming took 5 bases from V and 8 from J, leaving 18 bases between them.

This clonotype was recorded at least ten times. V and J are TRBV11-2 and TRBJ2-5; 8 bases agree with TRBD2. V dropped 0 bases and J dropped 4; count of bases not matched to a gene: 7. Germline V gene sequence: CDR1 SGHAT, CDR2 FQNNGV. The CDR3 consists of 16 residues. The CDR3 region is CASSLDGGANSETQYF. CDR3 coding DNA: TGTGCCAGCAGCTTAGACGGGGGGGCCAATTCAGAGACCCAGTACTTC.